This is a list of T cell receptor beta chains from one sample in a study of T cell repertoires and HLA-DP antigens. The repertoire was sequenced with immunoSEQ multiplex PCR; TCRdb's copy has only in-frame clones and lacks some. The data show 55,000 to 80,000 clones, around four fifths seen once. Antigen specificity for these receptors is unknown. Sequenced sample: CD4+ T cells from PBMCs. The receptors here all came from a man between 60 and 75 years old in good health and CMV-seronegative. The CDR3 runs from the conserved cysteine through the conserved F or W. The D gene is left open where the match is weak. Size values are once, few and many counts, or a class for expanded clones, and some rows have none.

d_call	v_call	j_call	clone_size	cdr3_nt	cdr3_aa
.	TRBV7-2	TRBJ2-5	.	TGTGCCAGCAGCATACCTAGCGCCCAAGAGACCCAGTACTTC	CASSIPSAQETQYF
.	TRBV9	TRBJ2-3	.	TGTGCCAGCAGCCCACAGGTGACCACAGATACGCAGTATTTT	CASSPQVTTDTQYF
TRBD1	TRBV28	TRBJ1-1	.	TGTGCCAGCAGTTTCGAGACAGGGGCGAACACTGAAGCTTTCTTT	CASSFETGANTEAFF
TRBD2	TRBV7-2	TRBJ2-1	.	TGTGCCAGCAGCCCCGCCGGGACTAGCGGGAGTTATGAGCAGTTCTTC	CASSPAGTSGSYEQFF
.	TRBV5-8	TRBJ2-3	.	TGTGCCAGCAGCCTGGGTCCGGGACGGGGGACTAGCACAGATACGCAGTATTTT	CASSLGPGRGTSTDTQYF
.	TRBV18	TRBJ2-3	.	TGTGCCAGCTCACCACCTCTAGGGGATACGCAGTATTTT	CASSPPLGDTQYF
TRBD2	TRBV7-2	TRBJ2-3	.	TGTGCCAGCAGCTTTCCCCTCTCAGCGGGGGGGGGCACAGATACGCAGTATTTT	CASSFPLSAGGGTDTQYF
.	TRBV6-5	TRBJ2-3	.	TGTGCCAGCAGTCAGCGCGAGGGGGATACGCAGTATTTT	CASSQREGDTQYF
.	TRBV5-1	TRBJ1-2	.	TGCGCCAGCAGCTCCCGCGATCTCACTAACTATGGCTACACCTTC	CASSSRDLTNYGYTF
TRBD1	TRBV19	TRBJ2-1	few	TGTGCCAGTAGCTTGGACAGGGGGCTTGGGGAGCAGTTCTTC	CASSLDRGLGEQFF
TRBD1	TRBV5-1	TRBJ1-3	.	TGCGCCAGCAGCTCCCAGGGGGCGGGAAACACCATATATTTT	CASSSQGAGNTIYF
.	TRBV6-5	TRBJ1-2	.	TGTGCCAGCAGTTCCACAAGGGCCCCCGGCTACACCTTC	CASSSTRAPGYTF
.	TRBV29-1	TRBJ2-5	.	TGCAGCGTTGGCCCGTGGGGGGATGAGACCCAGTACTTC	CSVGPWGDETQYF
TRBD2	TRBV5-4	TRBJ2-1	few	TGTGCCAGCAGCCCCACTAGCGGGAGTTACAATGAGCAGTTCTTC	CASSPTSGSYNEQFF
.	TRBV19	TRBJ1-5	.	TGTGCCAGTAGTATGCTGGGGGGGCTGCGAAATCAGCCCCAGCATTTT	CASSMLGGLRNQPQHF
.	TRBV10-1	TRBJ2-1	few	TGCGCCAGCCCCCAGAGAGACAGGTTTTACAATGAGCAGTTCTTC	CASPQRDRFYNEQFF
TRBD2	TRBV19	TRBJ2-2	.	TGTGCCAGTAGTATGCTGGGCGGGAGGCGGGCCGGGGAGCTGTTTTTT	CASSMLGGRRAGELFF
TRBD1	TRBV19	TRBJ1-2	.	TGTGCCAGTAGTACATCGGACAGGGGTTATGGCTACACCTTC	CASSTSDRGYGYTF
TRBD1	TRBV7-6	TRBJ2-6	.	TGTGCCAGCAGCTTTACGTGGACAGGAAGCTCTGGGGCCAACGTCCTGACTTTC	CASSFTWTGSSGANVLTF
TRBD2	TRBV4-1	TRBJ2-1	once	TGCGCCAGCACCCCTCTTGGGACTAGGGTATACAATGAGCAGTTCTTC	CASTPLGTRVYNEQFF
TRBD1	TRBV28	TRBJ2-7	.	TGTGCCAGCAGTATGGGACAGGGGTCCCCCTACGAGCAGTACTTC	CASSMGQGSPYEQYF
TRBD1	TRBV27	TRBJ2-1	.	TGTGCCAGCAGTCCCCGGCCAGGGGGCGGGGACAATGAGCAGTTCTTC	CASSPRPGGGDNEQFF
.	TRBV30	TRBJ2-3	.	TGTGCCTGGAGTACGGGGGAGAGTCCAGATACGCAGTATTTT	CAWSTGESPDTQYF
.	TRBV28	TRBJ2-6	once	TGTGCCAGCATCGAGGGTCTGAGCTCTGGGGCCAACGTCCTGACTTTC	CASIEGLSSGANVLTF
.	TRBV7-8	TRBJ2-1	.	TGTGCCAGCAGCCGCCTTGGGGGAGCGCCGGAGGTAGCCTACAATGAGCAGTTCTTC	CASSRLGGAPEVAYNEQFF
.	TRBV7-9	TRBJ1-6	few	TGTGCCAGCAGCAGGGGGGATTCACCCCTCCACTTT	CASSRGDSPLHF
TRBD1	TRBV2	TRBJ2-3	.	TGTGCCAGCAGTAAGACCGGGACAGAGATCACAGATACGCAGTATTTT	CASSKTGTEITDTQYF
TRBD2	TRBV5-1	TRBJ2-5	.	TGCGCCAGCAGCTTGGCCCTAGCGGGGGGGAAGGAGACCCAGTACTTC	CASSLALAGGKETQYF
TRBD1	TRBV6-1	TRBJ2-2	.	TGTGCCAGCAATCAGGACAGGGGGAGCACCGGGGAGCTGTTTTTT	CASNQDRGSTGELFF
TRBD2	TRBV9	TRBJ2-5	once	TGTGCCAGCAGCGGGGGACTAGCGCCCAACCAAGAGACCCAGTACTTC	CASSGGLAPNQETQYF
.	TRBV5-5	TRBJ1-4	.	TGTGCCAGCAGCTTGGCGGCAGGACCGGATAATGAAAAACTGTTTTTT	CASSLAAGPDNEKLFF
.	TRBV19	TRBJ2-4	.	TGTGCCAGTAGTCCTACAGGGTTCAAAAACATTCAGTACTTC	CASSPTGFKNIQYF
TRBD2	TRBV28	TRBJ2-5	.	TGTGCCAGCAGTTCATCCGGGACTAGCCCGGTCACGAGGACCCAGTACTTC	CASSSSGTSPVTRTQYF
TRBD1	TRBV7-9	TRBJ2-3	.	TGTGCCAGCAGCTTAGCGGGGACAGGCCCTCCATACGCGTATTTT	CASSLAGTGPPYAYF
TRBD2	TRBV9	TRBJ2-5	.	TGTGCCAGCAGCCCCCGACTAGCGGGAGGGGAGACCCAGTACTTC	CASSPRLAGGETQYF
.	TRBV7-2	TRBJ2-5	.	TGTGCCAGCAGCCCCCAGGTTACCTTACAAGAGACCCAGTACTTC	CASSPQVTLQETQYF
.	TRBV5-5	TRBJ1-4	.	TGTGCCAGCAGCTTGGCCGCAACAGGACGGAATGAAAAACTGTTTTTT	CASSLAATGRNEKLFF
.	TRBV5-1	TRBJ1-1	.	TGCGCCAGCAGCTTGGCCGCCAGGGGGAACACTGAAGCTTTCTTT	CASSLAARGNTEAFF
.	TRBV7-5	TRBJ1-2	.	TGTGTCAGAAGCTCGAGGGGGGGATTCGACTATGGCTACACCTTC	CVRSSRGGFDYGYTF
.	TRBV11-2	TRBJ2-7	.	TGTGCCAGCTTGGGACCAGGATACGAGCAGTACTTC	CASLGPGYEQYF
.	TRBV5-1	TRBJ2-3	.	TGCGCCAGCACCGCGGTGGCTGGGACAGATACGCAGTATTTT	CASTAVAGTDTQYF
.	TRBV5-4	TRBJ2-2	.	TGTGCCAGCAGCTTGGGTAGACCCGCGAGGACCGGGGAGCTGTTTTTT	CASSLGRPARTGELFF
TRBD2	TRBV7-2	TRBJ2-5	few	TGTGCCAGCAGCCGGACTAGCGGCCGCCAAGAGACCCAGTACTTC	CASSRTSGRQETQYF
.	TRBV7-2	TRBJ2-7	.	TGTGCCAGCCGTGCCAGGGCAAGCTCCTACGAGCAGTACTTC	CASRARASSYEQYF
.	TRBV6-6	TRBJ2-3	.	TGTGCCAGCAGTTTGGGGAGGGGGCCCTTACAGGATACGCAGTATTTT	CASSLGRGPLQDTQYF